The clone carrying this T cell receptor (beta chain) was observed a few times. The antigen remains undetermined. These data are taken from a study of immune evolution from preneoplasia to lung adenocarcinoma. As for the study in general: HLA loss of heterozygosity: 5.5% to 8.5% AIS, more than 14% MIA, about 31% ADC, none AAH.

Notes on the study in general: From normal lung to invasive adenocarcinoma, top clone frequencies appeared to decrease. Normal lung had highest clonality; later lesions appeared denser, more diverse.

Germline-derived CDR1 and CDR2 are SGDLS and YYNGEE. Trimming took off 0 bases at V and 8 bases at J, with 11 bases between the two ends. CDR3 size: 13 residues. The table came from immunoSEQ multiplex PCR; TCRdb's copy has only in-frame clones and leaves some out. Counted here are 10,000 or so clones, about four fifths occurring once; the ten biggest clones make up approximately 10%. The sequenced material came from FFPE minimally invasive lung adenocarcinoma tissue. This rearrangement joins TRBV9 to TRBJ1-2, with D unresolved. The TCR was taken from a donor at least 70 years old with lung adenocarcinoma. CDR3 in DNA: TGTGCCAGCAGCGTAGTCGAAGGGCGGGGCTACACCTTC. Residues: CASSVVEGRGYTF.